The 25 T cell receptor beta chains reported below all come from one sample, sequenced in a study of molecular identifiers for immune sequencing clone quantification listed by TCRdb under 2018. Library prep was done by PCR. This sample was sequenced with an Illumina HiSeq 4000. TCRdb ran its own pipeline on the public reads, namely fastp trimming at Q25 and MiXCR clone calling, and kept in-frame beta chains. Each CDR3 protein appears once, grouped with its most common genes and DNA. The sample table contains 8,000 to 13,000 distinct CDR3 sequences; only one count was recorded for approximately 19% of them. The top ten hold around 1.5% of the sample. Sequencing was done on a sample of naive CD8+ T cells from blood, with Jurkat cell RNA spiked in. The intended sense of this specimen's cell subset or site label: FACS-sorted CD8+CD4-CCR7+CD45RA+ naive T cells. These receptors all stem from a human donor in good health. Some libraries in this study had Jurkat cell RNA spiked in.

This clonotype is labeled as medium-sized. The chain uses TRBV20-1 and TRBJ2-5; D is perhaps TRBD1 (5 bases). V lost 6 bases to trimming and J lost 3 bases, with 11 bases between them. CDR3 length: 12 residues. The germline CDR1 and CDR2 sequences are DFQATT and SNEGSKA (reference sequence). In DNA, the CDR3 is TGCAGTGCCGAGACAGAAAAAGAGACCCAGTACTTC. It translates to CSAETEKETQYF.

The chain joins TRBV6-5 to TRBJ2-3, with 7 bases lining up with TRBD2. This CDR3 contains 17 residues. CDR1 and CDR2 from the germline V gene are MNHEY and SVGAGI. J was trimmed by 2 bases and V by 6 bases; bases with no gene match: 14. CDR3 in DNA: TGTGCCAGCAGAGACCCTTTCGGCGGGGGTAACACAGATACGCAGTATTTT. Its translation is CASRDPFGGGNTDTQYF.

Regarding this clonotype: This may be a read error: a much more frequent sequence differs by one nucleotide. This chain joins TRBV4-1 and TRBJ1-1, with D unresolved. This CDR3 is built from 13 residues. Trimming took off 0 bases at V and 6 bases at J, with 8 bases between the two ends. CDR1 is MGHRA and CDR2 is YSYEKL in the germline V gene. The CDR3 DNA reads TGCGCCAGCAGCCAAGATATGCACGCTGAAGCTTTCTTT. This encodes CASSQDMHAEAFF.

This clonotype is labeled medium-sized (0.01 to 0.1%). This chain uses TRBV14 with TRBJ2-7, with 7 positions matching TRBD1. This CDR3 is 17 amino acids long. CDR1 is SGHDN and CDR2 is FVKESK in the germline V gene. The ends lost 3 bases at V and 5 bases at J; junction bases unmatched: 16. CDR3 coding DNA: TGTGCCAGCAGCCACCAGGGCCCGGCACAGGGGTACCACGAGCAGTACTTC. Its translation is CASSHQGPAQGYHEQYF.

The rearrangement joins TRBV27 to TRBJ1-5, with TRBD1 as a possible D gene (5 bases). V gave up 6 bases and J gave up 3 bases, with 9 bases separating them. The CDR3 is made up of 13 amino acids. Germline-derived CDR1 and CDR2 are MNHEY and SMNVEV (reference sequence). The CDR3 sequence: CASRSRVNQPQHF. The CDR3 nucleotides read TGTGCCAGCAGGTCCAGGGTCAATCAGCCCCAGCATTTT.

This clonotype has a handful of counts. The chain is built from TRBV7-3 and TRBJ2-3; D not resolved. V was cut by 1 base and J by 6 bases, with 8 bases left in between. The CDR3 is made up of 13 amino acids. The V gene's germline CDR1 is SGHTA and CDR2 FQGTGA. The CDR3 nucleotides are TGTGCCAGCAGCTTAATCCTTAGGGATACGCAGTATTTT. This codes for CASSLILRDTQYF.

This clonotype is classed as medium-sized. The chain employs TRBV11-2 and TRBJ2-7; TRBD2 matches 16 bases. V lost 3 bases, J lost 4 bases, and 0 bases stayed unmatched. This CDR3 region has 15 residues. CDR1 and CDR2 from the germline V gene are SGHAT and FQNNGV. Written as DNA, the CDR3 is TGTGCCAGCAGCTTGGGACTAGCGGGAGGGTACGAGCAGTACTTC. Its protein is CASSLGLAGGYEQYF.

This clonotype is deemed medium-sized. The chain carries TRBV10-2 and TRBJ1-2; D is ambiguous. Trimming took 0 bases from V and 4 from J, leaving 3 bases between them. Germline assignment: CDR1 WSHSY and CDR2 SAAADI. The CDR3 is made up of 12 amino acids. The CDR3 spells CASSESPYGYTF. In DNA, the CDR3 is TGCGCCAGCAGTGAGTCCCCCTATGGCTACACCTTC.

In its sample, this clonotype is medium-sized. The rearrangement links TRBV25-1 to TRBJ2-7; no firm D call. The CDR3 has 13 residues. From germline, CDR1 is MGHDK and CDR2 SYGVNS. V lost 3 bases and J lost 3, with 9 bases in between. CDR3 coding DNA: TGTGCCAGCAGTGATAGATCGGACTACGAGCAGTACTTC. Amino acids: CASSDRSDYEQYF.

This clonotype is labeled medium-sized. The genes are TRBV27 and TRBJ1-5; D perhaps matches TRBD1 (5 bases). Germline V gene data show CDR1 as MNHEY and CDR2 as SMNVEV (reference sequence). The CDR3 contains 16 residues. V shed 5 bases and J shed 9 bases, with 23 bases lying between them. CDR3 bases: TGTGCCAGCAGTGAGACAGTCGGGCTTTCCCTATGGCCCCAGCATTTT. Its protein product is CASSETVGLSLWPQHF.

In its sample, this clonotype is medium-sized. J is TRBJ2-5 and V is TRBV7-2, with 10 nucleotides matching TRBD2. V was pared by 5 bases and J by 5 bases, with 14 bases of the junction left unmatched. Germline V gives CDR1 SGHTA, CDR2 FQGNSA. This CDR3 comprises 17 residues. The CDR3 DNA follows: TGTGCCAGCAGCATAAGGACTAGCGGCAGTTCTTGGGAGACCCAGTACTTC. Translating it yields CASSIRTSGSSWETQYF. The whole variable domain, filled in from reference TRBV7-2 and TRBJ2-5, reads GAGVSQSPSNKVTEKGKDVELRCDPISGHTALYWYRQSLGQGLEFLIYFQGNSAPDKSGLPSDRFSAERTGGSVSTLTIQRTQQEDSAVYLCASSIRTSGSSWETQYFGPGTRLLVL.

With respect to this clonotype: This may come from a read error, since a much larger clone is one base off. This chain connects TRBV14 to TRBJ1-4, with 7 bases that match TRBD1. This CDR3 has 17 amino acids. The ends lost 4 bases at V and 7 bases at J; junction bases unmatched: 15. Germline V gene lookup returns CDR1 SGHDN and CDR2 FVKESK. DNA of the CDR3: TGTGCCAGCAGCCGGACGACAGGGTCTCTGGCCCGTGAAAAACTGTTTTTT. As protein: CASSRTTGSLAREKLFF.

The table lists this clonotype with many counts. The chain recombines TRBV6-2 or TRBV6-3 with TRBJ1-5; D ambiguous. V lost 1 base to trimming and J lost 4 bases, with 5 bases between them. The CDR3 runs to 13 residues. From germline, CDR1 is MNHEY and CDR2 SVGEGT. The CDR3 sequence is CASSYYLNQPQHF. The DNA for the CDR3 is TGTGCCAGCAGTTACTACCTGAATCAGCCCCAGCATTTT.

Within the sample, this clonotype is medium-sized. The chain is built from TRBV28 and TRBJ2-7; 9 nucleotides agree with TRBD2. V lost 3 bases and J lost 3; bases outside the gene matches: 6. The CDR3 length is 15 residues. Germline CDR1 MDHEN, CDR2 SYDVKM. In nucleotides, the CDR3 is TGTGCCAGCAGTTTTATATATAGCGGGAGCTACGAGCAGTACTTC. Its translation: CASSFIYSGSYEQYF.

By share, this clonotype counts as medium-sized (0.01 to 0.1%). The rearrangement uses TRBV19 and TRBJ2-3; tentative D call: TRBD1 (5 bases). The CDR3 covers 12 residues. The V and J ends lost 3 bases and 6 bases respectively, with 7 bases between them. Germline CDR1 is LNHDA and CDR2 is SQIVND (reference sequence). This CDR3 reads CASSMGRDTQYF. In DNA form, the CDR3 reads TGTGCCAGTAGTATGGGGCGGGATACGCAGTATTTT.

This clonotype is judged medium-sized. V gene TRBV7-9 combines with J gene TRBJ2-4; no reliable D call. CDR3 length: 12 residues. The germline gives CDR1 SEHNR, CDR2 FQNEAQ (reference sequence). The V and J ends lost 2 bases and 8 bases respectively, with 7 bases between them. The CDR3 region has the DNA TGTGCCAGCAGCTTACTCGAGGACATTCAGTACTTC. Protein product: CASSLLEDIQYF. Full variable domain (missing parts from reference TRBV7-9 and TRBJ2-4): DTGVSQNPRHKITKRGQNVTFRCDPISEHNRLYWYRQTLGQGPEFLTYFQNEAQLEKSRLLSDRFSAERPKGSFSTLEIQRTEQGDSAMYLCASSLLEDIQYFGAGTRLSVL.

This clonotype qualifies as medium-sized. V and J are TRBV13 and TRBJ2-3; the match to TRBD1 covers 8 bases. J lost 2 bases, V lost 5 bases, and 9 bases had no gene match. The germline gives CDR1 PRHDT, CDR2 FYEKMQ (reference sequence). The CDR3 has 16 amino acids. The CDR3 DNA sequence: TGTGCCAGCAGCCTCGCGGGACAGGCACTCACAGATACGCAGTATTTT. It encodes CASSLAGQALTDTQYF.

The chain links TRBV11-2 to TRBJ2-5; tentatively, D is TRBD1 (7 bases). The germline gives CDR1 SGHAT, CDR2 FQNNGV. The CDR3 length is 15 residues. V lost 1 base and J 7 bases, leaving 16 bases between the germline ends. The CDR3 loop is CASSLGQGGPGTQYF. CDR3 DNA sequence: TGTGCCAGCAGCTTAGGGCAGGGGGGCCCAGGGACCCAGTACTTC.

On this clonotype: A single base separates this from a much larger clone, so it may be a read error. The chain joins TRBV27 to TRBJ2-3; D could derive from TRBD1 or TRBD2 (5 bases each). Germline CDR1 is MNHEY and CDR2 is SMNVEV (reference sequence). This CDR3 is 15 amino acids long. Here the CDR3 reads CASSPWGFPTGTQYF. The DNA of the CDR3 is TGTGCCAGCAGTCCATGGGGGTTCCCTACAGGTACGCAGTATTTT.

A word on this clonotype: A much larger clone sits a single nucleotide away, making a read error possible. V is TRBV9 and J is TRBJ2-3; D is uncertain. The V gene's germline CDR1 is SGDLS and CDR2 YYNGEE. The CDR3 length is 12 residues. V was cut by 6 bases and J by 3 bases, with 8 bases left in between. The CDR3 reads CASIDWTDTQYF. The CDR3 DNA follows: TGTGCCAGCATCGACTGGACAGATACGCAGTATTTT.

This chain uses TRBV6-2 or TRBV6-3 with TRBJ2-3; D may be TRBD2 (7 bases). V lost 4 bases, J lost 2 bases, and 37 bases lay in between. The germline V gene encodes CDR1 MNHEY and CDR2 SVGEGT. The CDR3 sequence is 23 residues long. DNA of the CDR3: TGTGCCAGCAGTTTCCCTACCGGCCAGCGGGGACTGCCTCCGAGGGGGGACACAGATACGCAGTATTTT. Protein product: CASSFPTGQRGLPPRGDTDTQYF.

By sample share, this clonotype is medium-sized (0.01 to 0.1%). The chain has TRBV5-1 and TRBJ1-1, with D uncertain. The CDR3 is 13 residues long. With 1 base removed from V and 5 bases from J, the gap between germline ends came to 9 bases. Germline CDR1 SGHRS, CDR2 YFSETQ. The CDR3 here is CASSLPPATEAFF. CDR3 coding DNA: TGCGCCAGCAGCTTGCCTCCCGCAACTGAAGCTTTCTTT.

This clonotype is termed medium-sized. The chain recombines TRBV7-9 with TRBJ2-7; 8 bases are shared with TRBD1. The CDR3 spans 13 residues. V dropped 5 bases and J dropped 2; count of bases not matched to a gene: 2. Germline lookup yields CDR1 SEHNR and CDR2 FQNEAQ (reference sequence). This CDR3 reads CASSTGGTYEQYF. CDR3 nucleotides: TGTGCCAGCAGCACAGGGGGGACCTACGAGCAGTACTTC.

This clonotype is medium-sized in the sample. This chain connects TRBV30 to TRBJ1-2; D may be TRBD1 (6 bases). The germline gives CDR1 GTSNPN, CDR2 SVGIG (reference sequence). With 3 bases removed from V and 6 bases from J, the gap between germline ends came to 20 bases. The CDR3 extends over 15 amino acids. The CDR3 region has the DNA TGTGCCTGGAGCGCCGAGCCAGGGGTAGAAAATGGCTACACCTTC. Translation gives CAWSAEPGVENGYTF.

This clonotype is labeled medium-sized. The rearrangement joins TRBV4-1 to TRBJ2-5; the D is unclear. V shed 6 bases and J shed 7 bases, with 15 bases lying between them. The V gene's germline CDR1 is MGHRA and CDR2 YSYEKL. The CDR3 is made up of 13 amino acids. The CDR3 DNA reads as TGCGCCAGCAGTCACCCTCAATCGTGGACCCAGTACTTC. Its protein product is CASSHPQSWTQYF.